These 3 T cell receptor beta chains originate from one sample sequenced in a study of CD8+ T cells in alopecia areata. The treatment here: oral pan-JAK inhibitor, 5-10 mg twice daily. Extracted RNA was reverse transcribed into cDNA, the sequencing template. Sequenced by immunoSEQ multiplex PCR; TCRdb stores in-frame clones only, minus some. The data contain 120,000 to 150,000 clones, 86% of them singletons. The sequences come from CD8+ T cells sorted from blood, collected at week 4, from a patient treated with tofacitinib. These receptors were obtained from a human donor with alopecia areata.

CDR3 loop: CASSARSDTQYF. The CDR3 DNA follows: TGTGCCAGCAGTGCGAGATCGGATACGCAGTATTTT. The chain recombines TRBV27 with TRBJ2-3, with D hard to call. V was cut by 5 bases and J by 6 bases, with 9 bases left in between. The CDR3 extends over 12 amino acids. Germline CDR1 and CDR2: MNHEY and SMNVEV (reference sequence).

The gene calls are TRBV7-6 and TRBJ2-2; D uncertain. Deletions cut 2 bases from V and 6 bases from J, with 1 base between. The germline V gene encodes CDR1 SGHVS and CDR2 FNYEAQ. This CDR3 is 11 amino acids long. The DNA for the CDR3 is TGTGCCAGCAGCTTATCCGGGGAGCTGTTTTTT. Its translation is CASSLSGELFF.

This chain joins TRBV29-1 and TRBJ2-7; 10 bases line up with TRBD2. CDR1 and CDR2 (germline): SQVTM, ANQGSEA. The CDR3 is made up of 15 amino acids. Trimming cost V 2 bases and J 2 bases; bases outside gene matches: 6. In DNA, the CDR3 is TGCAGCGTTGAACTAGCGGGGGCCCAAGCCTACGAGCAGTACTTC. Protein sequence: CSVELAGAQAYEQYF.